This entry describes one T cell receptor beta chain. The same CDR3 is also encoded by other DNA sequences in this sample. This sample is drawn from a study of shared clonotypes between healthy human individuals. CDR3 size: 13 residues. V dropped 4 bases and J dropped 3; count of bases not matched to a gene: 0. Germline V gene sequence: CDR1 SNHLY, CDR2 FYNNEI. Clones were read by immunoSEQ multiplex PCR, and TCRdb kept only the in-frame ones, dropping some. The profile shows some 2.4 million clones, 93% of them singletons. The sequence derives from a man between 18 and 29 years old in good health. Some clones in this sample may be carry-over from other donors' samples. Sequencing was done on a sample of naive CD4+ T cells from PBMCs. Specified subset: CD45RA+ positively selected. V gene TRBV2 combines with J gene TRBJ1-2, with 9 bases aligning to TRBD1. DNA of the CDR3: TGTGCCAGCAGTGGGACAGGGGACTATGGCTACACCTTC. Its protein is CASSGTGDYGYTF.